These T cell receptor beta chains were read from a single sample in a study of prognosis after radiotherapy for stage I lung cancer. TCRdb reanalysed the multiplex PCR reads using MiXCR and keeps one entry per CDR3 protein. The sample contains approximately 15,000 distinct CDR3 sequences, about 44% of which appear only once. The starting material was PBMCs, obtained before or after stereotactic body radiation therapy (not recorded which). These receptors came from a donor aged 50 or older with non-small cell lung cancer. Each CDR3 is given with its conserved first and last residue. Fields, in order: J gene, V gene, D gene, clone size, CDR3 protein, CDR3 DNA. The D gene is left open where the match is weak. For some rows the clone size is stated as once, few or many, or as a class when expanded; others skip it.

J: TRBJ1-3
V: TRBV18
D: NA
size: many
CDR3: CASSPPAAGNTIYF
DNA: TGTGCCAGCTCACCACCGGCAGCTGGAAACACCATATATTTT

J: TRBJ2-2
V: TRBV6-4
D: NA
size: NA
CDR3: CASRTQSDAGELFF
DNA: TGTGCCAGCAGAACACAGTCAGACGCCGGGGAGCTGTTTTTT

J: TRBJ2-7
V: TRBV19
D: TRBD1
size: NA
CDR3: CASSPRDREDEQYF
DNA: TGTGCCAGTAGTCCCCGGGACAGGGAGGACGAGCAGTACTTC

J: TRBJ2-2
V: TRBV12-5
D: TRBD1
size: many
CDR3: CASARDSITGELFF
DNA: TGTGCTAGCGCTAGGGACAGTATCACCGGGGAGCTGTTTTTT

J: TRBJ1-1
V: TRBV19
D: TRBD1
size: many
CDR3: CASRRTGLNTEAFF
DNA: TGTGCCAGTAGGCGGACAGGGTTAAACACTGAAGCTTTCTTT

J: TRBJ1-1
V: TRBV20-1
D: NA
size: many
CDR3: CSARDWGREAFF
DNA: TGCAGTGCTAGAGATTGGGGGAGGGAGGCTTTCTTT

J: TRBJ2-2
V: TRBV7-2
D: TRBD1
size: NA
CDR3: CASSTRQGWTGELFF
DNA: TGTGCCAGCAGCACACGACAGGGTTGGACCGGGGAGCTGTTTTTT

J: TRBJ2-2
V: TRBV2
D: NA
size: NA
CDR3: CASSERSGGLTNTGELFF
DNA: TGTGCCAGCAGTGAACGCTCCGGAGGGCTAACGAACACCGGGGAGCTGTTTTTT

J: TRBJ2-1
V: TRBV20-1
D: NA
size: few
CDR3: CSARHWRSYNEQFF
DNA: TGCAGTGCTAGACACTGGCGTTCCTACAATGAGCAGTTCTTC

J: TRBJ2-7
V: TRBV6-1
D: TRBD2
size: few
CDR3: CASSPSLGTRKDEQYF
DNA: TGTGCCAGCAGCCCTAGCCTTGGGACTAGGAAAGACGAGCAGTACTTC

J: TRBJ2-3
V: TRBV20-1
D: NA
size: many
CDR3: CSVPGTFLTDTQYF
DNA: TGCAGTGTTCCGGGGACTTTCCTCACAGATACGCAGTATTTT

J: TRBJ2-7
V: TRBV4-2
D: TRBD1
size: many
CDR3: CASSQDMTGGNYEQYF
DNA: TGTGCCAGCAGCCAAGATATGACAGGGGGGAACTACGAGCAGTACTTC

J: TRBJ1-6
V: TRBV2
D: NA
size: medium-sized
CDR3: CASTYNSPLHF
DNA: TGTGCCAGCACCTATAATTCACCCCTCCACTTT

J: TRBJ1-2
V: TRBV20-1
D: NA
size: NA
CDR3: CSSRTPATRFWDGYTF
DNA: TGCAGTTCTAGAACTCCAGCGACGCGGTTTTGGGATGGCTACACCTTC

J: TRBJ2-7
V: TRBV11-2
D: NA
size: many
CDR3: CASSLNYEQYF
DNA: TGTGCCAGCAGCCTCAACTACGAGCAGTACTTC

J: TRBJ2-2
V: TRBV11-3
D: TRBD2
size: many
CDR3: CASSLSGRDPSGELFF
DNA: TGTGCCAGCAGCTTAAGCGGGAGGGATCCCTCCGGGGAGCTGTTTTTT